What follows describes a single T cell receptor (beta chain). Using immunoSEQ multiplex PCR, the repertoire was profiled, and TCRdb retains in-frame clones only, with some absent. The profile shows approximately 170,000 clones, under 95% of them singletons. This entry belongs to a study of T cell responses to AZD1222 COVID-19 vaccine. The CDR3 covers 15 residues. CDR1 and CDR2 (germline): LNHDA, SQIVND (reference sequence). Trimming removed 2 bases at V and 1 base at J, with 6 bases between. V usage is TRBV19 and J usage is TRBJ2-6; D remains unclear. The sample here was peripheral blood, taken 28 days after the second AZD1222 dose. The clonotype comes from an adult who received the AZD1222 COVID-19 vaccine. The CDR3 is CASSIRSSGANVLTF. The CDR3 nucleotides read TGTGCCAGTAGTATACGTTCGTCTGGGGCCAACGTCCTGACTTTC.